This T cell receptor beta chain originates from a study of identifying expanded T cells in peripheral blood. Study outcomes and limitations: Over around two and four weeks, about 15 and 18 clones changed, versus around 1.2 between replicates. Approximately two-week clone count variance significantly increased as total template count grew.

Healthy donors had no documented immune events, such as infections, while sampled. The data were produced by immunoSEQ multiplex PCR, yet TCRdb's version contains in-frame clones alone and is incomplete. Of approximately 100,000 clones in the sample, about nine tenths were seen once. A remark on this clone: Its antigen is undetermined.

Sequenced sample: blood. This clonotype was obtained from a person aged 18 to 75 in good health.

CDR3 DNA sequence: TGTGCCAGCAGCGTAGAAGGTAGCGGGAGGGGGACCCAGTACTTC. This sequence encodes CASSVEGSGRGTQYF. J is TRBJ2-5 and V is TRBV9; 11 positions match TRBD2. This CDR3 has 15 residues. V dropped 0 bases and J dropped 7; count of bases not matched to a gene: 5. Germline loops: CDR1 SGDLS, CDR2 YYNGEE.